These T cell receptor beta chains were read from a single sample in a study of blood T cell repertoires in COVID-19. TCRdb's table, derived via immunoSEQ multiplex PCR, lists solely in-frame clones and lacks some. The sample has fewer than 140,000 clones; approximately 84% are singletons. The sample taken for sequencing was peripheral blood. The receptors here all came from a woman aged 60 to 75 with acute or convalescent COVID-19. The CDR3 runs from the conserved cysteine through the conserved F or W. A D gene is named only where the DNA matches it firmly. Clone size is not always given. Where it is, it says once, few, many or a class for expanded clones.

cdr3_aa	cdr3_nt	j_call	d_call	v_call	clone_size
CASSLDGLAESYEQYF	TGCGCCAGCAGCCTTGATGGACTAGCGGAATCCTACGAGCAGTACTTC	TRBJ2-7	TRBD2	TRBV4-1	NA
CASSYSEGNTIYF	TGTGCCAGCAGTTACTCGGAGGGGAACACCATATATTTT	TRBJ1-3	NA	TRBV6-2/TRBV6-3	few
CASSPDSISYNEQFF	TGTGCCAGCTCACCGGACTCAATCTCCTACAATGAGCAGTTCTTC	TRBJ2-1	NA	TRBV18	once
CASSWDRVNYGYTF	TGTGCCAGCAGCTGGGACAGGGTAAACTATGGCTACACCTTC	TRBJ1-2	TRBD1	TRBV7-8	few
CASSATGGSAKNIQYF	TGTGCCAGTAGTGCGACAGGGGGCTCCGCCAAAAACATTCAGTACTTC	TRBJ2-4	TRBD1	TRBV19	once
CASSLQGAGDGYTF	TGTGCCAGCAGCTTGCAGGGGGCGGGTGATGGCTACACCTTC	TRBJ1-2	TRBD1	TRBV9	NA
CAWSVAGGNTIYF	TGTGCCTGGAGTGTTGCAGGGGGAAACACCATATATTTT	TRBJ1-3	NA	TRBV30	NA
CASSWQGQGWPQHF	TGTGCCAGCAGTTGGCAGGGCCAGGGGTGGCCCCAGCATTTT	TRBJ1-5	NA	TRBV27	NA
CASSSQDPSYGYTF	TGCGCCAGCAGTTCCCAAGACCCTAGCTATGGCTACACCTTC	TRBJ1-2	NA	TRBV10-2	NA
CSVDSLQGLALDTQYF	TGCAGCGTTGACTCACTTCAGGGACTAGCATTAGATACGCAGTATTTT	TRBJ2-3	TRBD2	TRBV29-1	NA
CASSAGTGGSYEQYF	TGTGCCAGCAGCGCCGGGACAGGGGGCTCCTACGAGCAGTACTTC	TRBJ2-7	TRBD1	TRBV9	NA
CASRTSGTYEQYF	TGTGCCAGCAGGACTAGCGGCACCTACGAGCAGTACTTC	TRBJ2-7	TRBD2	TRBV2	NA